A few counts support the clone carrying this T cell receptor (beta chain). Its antigen is not identified. The assay was immunoSEQ multiplex PCR, and TCRdb's table has in-frame clones only and misses some. The data hold tens of thousands of clones, with 86% observed a single time. The sample comes from a study of radiation and T cells in renal cell carcinoma. Study-level background: Nephrectomy followed 15 Gy stereotactic body radiation by 4 weeks.

CDR3 size: 12 residues. Looked up from germline, CDR1 is MDHEN and CDR2 is SYDVKM. V lost 3 bases and J lost 4, with 6 bases in between. Time point described: blood 2 weeks post-SBRT. Described treatment: 15 Gy SBRT to primary tumor, nephrectomy 4 weeks later. After SBRT, blood was collected at 2 and 4 weeks, plus baseline. This renal cell carcinoma was of the clear cell type. Broader study findings: From baseline, blood top tumor clonotypes peaked at 2 weeks post-radiation.

The sample in question was blood, obtained from a patient whose treatment included radiotherapy and nephrectomy. This chain uses TRBV28 with TRBJ1-2; D is possibly TRBD1 (5 bases). The sequence was obtained from a woman between 50 and 59 years old with renal cell carcinoma. DNA for the CDR3: TGTGCCAGCAGTTTCGGGGGCTATGGCTACACCTTC. Amino acid sequence: CASSFGGYGYTF.